The 2 T cell receptor beta chains in this list originate from one sample, sequenced in a study of T cells in women clearing cervical HPV infection. Method: immunoSEQ multiplex PCR; TCRdb's copy keeps in-frame clones and lacks some. In all, the sample yields more than 30,000 clones. The sequencing sample was made of blood buffy coat. These TCRs come from a woman aged 18-70 years with a cervical HPV16 infection that either progressed to CIN3+ or cleared (not recorded which).

Concerning this clone: The CDR3 is cut off 3 residues early in the read; its end comes from the germline J gene. The rearrangement joins TRBV20-1 to TRBJ2-1, with 9 positions matching TRBD1. Germline CDR1 and CDR2: DFQATT and SNEGSKA (reference sequence). CDR3 length: 14 residues. The J segment lost 6 bases and the V segment lost 1 base, leaving 4 bases of the junction unmatched. Here the CDR3 reads CSARGDREFNEQFF. The part of the CDR3 DNA that was read is TGCAGTGCTAGAGGGGACAGGGAGTTCAATGAG.

On this clone itself: The read ends 3 residues shy of where the CDR3 ends; the end is completed using the germline J gene. This rearrangement joins TRBV5-1 to TRBJ2-2, with 8 nucleotides matching TRBD2. The CDR3 has 14 amino acids. Germline V lookup: CDR1 SGHRS, CDR2 YFSETQ. V lost 10 bases and J lost 4; bases outside the gene matches: 9. CDR3: CAPGRGESTGELFF. The CDR3 bases that were read are TGCGCCCCTGGGCGGGGGGAATCCACCGGGGAG.